The subject of this entry is one TCR beta chain. The sample is drawn from a study of memory CD4+ T cells and cytomegalovirus serostatus. The sort gate was single viable CD3+CD4+CD8-CD45RO+ cells for memory CD4+ T cells. The protocol was immunoSEQ multiplex PCR, while the TCRdb copy is restricted to in-frame clones and leaves out a portion. The table lists approximately 56,000 clones, around 80% of them singletons, with 0.4% to 0.45% in the top ten. This CDR3 has 10 amino acids. Trimming pared 7 bases from V and 4 bases from J, leaving 5 bases between. Germline lookup yields CDR1 SGHTS and CDR2 YDEGEE.

The sample was memory CD4+ T cells from blood. The receptor comes from an adult in good health and CMV-seronegative. This chain joins TRBV5-8 and TRBJ2-5; D unclear. For the CDR3, the DNA is TGTGCCAGCCCGGGAGAGACCCAGTACTTC. Amino acids: CASPGETQYF.